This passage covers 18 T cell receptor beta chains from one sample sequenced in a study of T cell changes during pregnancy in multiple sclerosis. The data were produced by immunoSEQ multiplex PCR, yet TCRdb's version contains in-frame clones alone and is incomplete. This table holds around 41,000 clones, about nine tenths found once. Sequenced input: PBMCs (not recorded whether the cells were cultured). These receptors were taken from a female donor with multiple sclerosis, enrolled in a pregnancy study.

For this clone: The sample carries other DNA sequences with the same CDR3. The CDR3: CASSLGGTDTQYF. The CDR3 nucleotides are TGCGCCAGCAGCTTAGGAGGAACAGATACGCAGTATTTT. The V call is TRBV5-1, the J call TRBJ2-3, with TRBD2 as a possible D gene (5 bases). The V end lost 2 bases, the J end lost 3 bases, and 7 bases lay between the germline ends. In germline, CDR1 is SGHRS, CDR2 YFSETQ. This CDR3 region has 13 residues. The full variable domain, in which reference TRBV5-1 and TRBJ2-3 provide the parts outside the CDR3, is KAGVTQTPRYLIKTRGQQVTLSCSPISGHRSVSWYQQTPGQGLQFLFEYFSETQRNKGNFPGRFSGRQFSNSRSEMNVSTLELGDSALYLCASSLGGTDTQYFGPGTRLTVL.

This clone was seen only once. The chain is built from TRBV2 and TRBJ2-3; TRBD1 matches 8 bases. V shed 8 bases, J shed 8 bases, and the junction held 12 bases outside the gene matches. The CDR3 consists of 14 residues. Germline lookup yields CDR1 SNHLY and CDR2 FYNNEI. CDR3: CASVQGGTDTTQYF. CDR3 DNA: TGTGCCAGCGTACAGGGGGGCACAGATACTACGCAGTATTTT.

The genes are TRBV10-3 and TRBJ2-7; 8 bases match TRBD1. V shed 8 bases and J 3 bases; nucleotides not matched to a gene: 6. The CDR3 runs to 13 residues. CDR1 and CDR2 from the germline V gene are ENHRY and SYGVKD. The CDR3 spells CAIAGTGFYEQYF. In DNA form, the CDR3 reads TGTGCCATCGCCGGGACAGGATTCTACGAGCAGTACTTC.

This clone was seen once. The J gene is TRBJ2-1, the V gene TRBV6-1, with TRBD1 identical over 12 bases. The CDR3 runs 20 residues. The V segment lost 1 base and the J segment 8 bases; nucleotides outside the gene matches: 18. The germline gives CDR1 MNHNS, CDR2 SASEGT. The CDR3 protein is CASSEEGRFGRGTGGDEQFF. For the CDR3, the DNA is TGTGCCAGCAGTGAAGAGGGCAGGTTTGGCAGGGGGACAGGGGGCGATGAGCAGTTCTTC.

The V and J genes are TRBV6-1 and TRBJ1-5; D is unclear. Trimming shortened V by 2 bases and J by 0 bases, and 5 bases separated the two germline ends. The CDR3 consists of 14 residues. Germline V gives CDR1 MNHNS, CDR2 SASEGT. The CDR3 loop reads CASSEMGSNQPQHF. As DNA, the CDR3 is TGTGCCAGCAGTGAAATGGGTAGCAATCAGCCCCAGCATTTT.

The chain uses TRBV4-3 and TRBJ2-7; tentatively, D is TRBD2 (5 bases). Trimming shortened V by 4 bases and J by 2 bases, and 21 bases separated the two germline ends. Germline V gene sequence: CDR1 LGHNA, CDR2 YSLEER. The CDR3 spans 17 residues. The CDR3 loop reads CASSLIEGIRAAYEQYF. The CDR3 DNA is TGCGCCAGCAGCCTTATTGAGGGCATACGGGCCGCCTACGAGCAGTACTTC.

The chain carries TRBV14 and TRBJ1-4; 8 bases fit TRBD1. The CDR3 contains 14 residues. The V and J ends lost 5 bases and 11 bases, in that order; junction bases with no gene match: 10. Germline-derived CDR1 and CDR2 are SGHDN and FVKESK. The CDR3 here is CASSDDRGAMKLFF. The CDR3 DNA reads TGTGCCAGCAGCGATGACAGGGGTGCGATGAAACTGTTTTTT.

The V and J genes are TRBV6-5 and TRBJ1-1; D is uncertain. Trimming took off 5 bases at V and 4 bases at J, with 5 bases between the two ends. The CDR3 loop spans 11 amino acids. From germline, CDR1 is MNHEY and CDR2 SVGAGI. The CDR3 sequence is CASSDSTEAFF. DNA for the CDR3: TGTGCCAGCAGTGATAGCACTGAAGCTTTCTTT.

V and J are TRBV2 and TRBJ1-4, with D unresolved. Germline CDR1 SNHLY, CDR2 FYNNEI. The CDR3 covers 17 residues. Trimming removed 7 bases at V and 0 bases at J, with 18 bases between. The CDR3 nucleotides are TGTGCCAGCAATGCGGGTATCATGTCCGCAACTAATGAAAAACTGTTTTTT. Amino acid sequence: CASNAGIMSATNEKLFF.

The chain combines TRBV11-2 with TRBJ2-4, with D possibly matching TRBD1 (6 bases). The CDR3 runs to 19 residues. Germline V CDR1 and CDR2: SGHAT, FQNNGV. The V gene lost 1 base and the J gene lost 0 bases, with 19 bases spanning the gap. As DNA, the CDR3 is TGTGCCAGCAGCTTAGGGGGGCTTTGGGCGGAAGTAGCCAAAAACATTCAGTACTTC. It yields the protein CASSLGGLWAEVAKNIQYF. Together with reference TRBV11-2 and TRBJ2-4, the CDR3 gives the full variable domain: EAGVAQSPRYKIIEKRQSVAFWCNPISGHATLYWYQQILGQGPKLLIQFQNNGVVDDSQLPKDRFSAERLKGVDSTLKIQPAKLEDSAVYLCASSLGGLWAEVAKNIQYFGAGTRLSVL.

The CDR3 is CAWEKTGPGNTIYF. The CDR3 DNA sequence: TGTGCCTGGGAGAAGACAGGACCTGGAAACACCATATATTTT. The genes are TRBV30 and TRBJ1-3; possible D gene TRBD1, 6 bases. From germline, CDR1 is GTSNPN and CDR2 SVGIG (reference sequence). With 5 bases removed from V and 2 bases from J, the gap between germline ends came to 13 bases. This CDR3 region has 14 residues.

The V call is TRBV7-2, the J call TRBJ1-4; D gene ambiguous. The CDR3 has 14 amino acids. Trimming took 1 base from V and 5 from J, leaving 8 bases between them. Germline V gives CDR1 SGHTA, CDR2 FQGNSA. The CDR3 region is CASSLGAPNEKLFF. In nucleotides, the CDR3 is TGTGCCAGCAGCTTAGGAGCCCCCAATGAAAAACTGTTTTTT.

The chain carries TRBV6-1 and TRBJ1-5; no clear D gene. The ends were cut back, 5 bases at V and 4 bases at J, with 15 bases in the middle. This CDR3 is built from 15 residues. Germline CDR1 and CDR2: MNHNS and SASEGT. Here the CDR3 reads CASSSQVGGNQPQHF. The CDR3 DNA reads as TGTGCCAGCAGTTCCCAGGTGGGTGGGAATCAGCCCCAGCATTTT.

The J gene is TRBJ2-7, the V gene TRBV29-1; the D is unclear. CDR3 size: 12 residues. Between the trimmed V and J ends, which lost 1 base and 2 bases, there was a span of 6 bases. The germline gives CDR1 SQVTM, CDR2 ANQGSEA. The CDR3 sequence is CSVEAGAYEQYF. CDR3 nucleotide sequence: TGCAGCGTTGAAGCCGGTGCCTACGAGCAGTACTTC.

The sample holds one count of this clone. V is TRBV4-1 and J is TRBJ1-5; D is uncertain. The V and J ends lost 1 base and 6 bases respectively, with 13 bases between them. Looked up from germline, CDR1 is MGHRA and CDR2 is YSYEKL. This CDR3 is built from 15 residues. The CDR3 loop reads CASSQGHLLSQPQHF. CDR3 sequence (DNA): TGCGCCAGCAGCCAAGGACATCTCCTTTCTCAGCCCCAGCATTTT.

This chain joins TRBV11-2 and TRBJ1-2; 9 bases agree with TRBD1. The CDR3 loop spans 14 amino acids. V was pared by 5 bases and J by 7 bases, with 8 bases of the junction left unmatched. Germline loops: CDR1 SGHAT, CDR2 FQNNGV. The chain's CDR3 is CASSTGQGSRGYTF. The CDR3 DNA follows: TGTGCCAGCAGCACCGGACAGGGGAGTCGTGGCTACACCTTC.

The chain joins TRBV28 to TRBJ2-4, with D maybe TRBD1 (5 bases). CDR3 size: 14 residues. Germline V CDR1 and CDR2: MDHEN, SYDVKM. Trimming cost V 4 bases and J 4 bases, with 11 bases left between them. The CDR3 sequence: CASSSTVPKNIQYF. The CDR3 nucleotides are TGTGCCAGCAGTTCGACAGTACCTAAAAACATTCAGTACTTC.

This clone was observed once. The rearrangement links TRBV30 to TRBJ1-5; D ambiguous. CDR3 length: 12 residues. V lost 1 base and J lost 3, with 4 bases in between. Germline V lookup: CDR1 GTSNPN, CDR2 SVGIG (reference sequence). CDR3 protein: CAWSGTNQPQHF. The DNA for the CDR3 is TGTGCCTGGAGTGGAACCAATCAGCCCCAGCATTTT. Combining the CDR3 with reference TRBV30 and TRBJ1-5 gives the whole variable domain SQTIHQWPATLVQPVGSPLSLECTVEGTSNPNLYWYRQAAGRGLQLLFYSVGIGQISSEVPQNLSASRPQDRQFILSSKKLLLSDSGFYLCAWSGTNQPQHFGDGTRLSIL.